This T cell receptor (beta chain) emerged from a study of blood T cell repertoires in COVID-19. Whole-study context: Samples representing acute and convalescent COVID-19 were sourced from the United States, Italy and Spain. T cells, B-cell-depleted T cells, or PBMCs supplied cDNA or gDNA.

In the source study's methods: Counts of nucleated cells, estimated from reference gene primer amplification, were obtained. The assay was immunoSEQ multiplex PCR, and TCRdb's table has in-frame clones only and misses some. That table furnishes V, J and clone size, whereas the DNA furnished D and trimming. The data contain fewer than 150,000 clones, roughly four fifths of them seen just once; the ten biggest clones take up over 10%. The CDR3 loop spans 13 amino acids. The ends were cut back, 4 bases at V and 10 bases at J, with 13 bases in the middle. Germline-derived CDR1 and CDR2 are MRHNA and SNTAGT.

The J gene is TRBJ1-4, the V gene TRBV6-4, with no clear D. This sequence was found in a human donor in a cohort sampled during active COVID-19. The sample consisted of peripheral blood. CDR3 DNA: TGTGCCAGCAGTGCCGTCCCGCGGGGAAAACTGTTTTTT. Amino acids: CASSAVPRGKLFF.